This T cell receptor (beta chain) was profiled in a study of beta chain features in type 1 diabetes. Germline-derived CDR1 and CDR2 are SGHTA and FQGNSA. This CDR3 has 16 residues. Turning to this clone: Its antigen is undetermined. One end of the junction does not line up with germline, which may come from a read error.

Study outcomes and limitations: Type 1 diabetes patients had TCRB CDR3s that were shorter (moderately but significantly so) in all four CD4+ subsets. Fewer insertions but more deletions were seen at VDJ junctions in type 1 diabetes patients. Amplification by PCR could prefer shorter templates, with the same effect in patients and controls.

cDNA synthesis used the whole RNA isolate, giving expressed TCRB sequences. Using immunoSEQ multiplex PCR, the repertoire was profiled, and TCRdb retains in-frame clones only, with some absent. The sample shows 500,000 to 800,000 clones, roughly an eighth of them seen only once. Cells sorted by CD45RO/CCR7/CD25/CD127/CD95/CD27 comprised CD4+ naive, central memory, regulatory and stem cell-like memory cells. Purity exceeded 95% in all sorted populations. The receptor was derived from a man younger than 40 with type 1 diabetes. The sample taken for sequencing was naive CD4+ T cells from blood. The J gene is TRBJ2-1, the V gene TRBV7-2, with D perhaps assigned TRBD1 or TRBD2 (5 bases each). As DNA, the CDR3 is TGTGCCAGCACCTTATCTTGGGGGAGCTCCTACAATGAGCAGTTCTTC. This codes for CASTLSWGSSYNEQFF. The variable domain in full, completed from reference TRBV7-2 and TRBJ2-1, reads GAGVSQSPSNKVTEKGKDVELRCDPISGHTALYWYRQSLGQGLEFLIYFQGNSAPDKSGLPSDRFSAERTGGSVSTLTIQRTQQEDSAVYLCASTLSWGSSYNEQFFGPGTRLTVL.